Described below is a single T cell receptor (beta chain) sequence and its context. With 6 bases clipped from V and 6 bases from J, the junction kept 3 bases outside the gene matches. CDR3 size: 13 residues. Germline V CDR1 and CDR2: LNHDA, SQIVND (reference sequence). Two consecutive negative NP/OP PCR tests, clearance, or resolved symptoms defined Cohort 3 recovery. As processed by the authors: Estimates of nucleated cell counts were drawn from the amplification of reference gene primers. Measured with immunoSEQ multiplex PCR; TCRdb has only the in-frame clones, and not every one. V, J and clone size derive from that table, while D and trimming were established from the DNA sequence. The table has approximately 150,000 clones, 80% seen once. The data belong to a study of blood T cell repertoires in COVID-19. Whole-study context: Researchers got acute and convalescent COVID-19 samples from the United States, Italy and Spain.

This TCR was sampled from a middle-aged man who had recovered from COVID-19. Specimen: PBMCs or T cells enriched from blood (not recorded which). The gene calls are TRBV19 and TRBJ2-2, with 8 bases lining up with TRBD1. The CDR3: CASSPRGPGELFF. CDR3 nucleotide sequence: TGTGCCAGTAGCCCCAGGGGGCCCGGGGAGCTGTTTTTT. Based on the CDR3 plus reference TRBV19 and TRBJ2-2, the full variable domain is DGGITQSPKYLFRKEGQNVTLSCEQNLNHDAMYWYRQDPGQGLRLIYYSQIVNDFQKGDIAEGYSVSREKKESFPLTVTSAQKNPTAFYLCASSPRGPGELFFGEGSRLTVL.